Presented here are 21 T cell receptor beta chains from one specimen sequenced in a study of OX40 agonist ivuxolimab in advanced cancers. This table comes from immunoSEQ multiplex PCR, and its TCRdb copy is limited to in-frame clones, with some not included. The sample contains 35,000 to 40,000 clones, around 82% of which appear only once. The sample consisted of CD4+ or CD8+ T cells sorted from blood, taken in a trial of the OX40 agonist ivuxolimab. These receptors were obtained from an adult with an advanced solid tumor such as melanoma, head and neck, liver or kidney cancer.

The genes are TRBV7-9 and TRBJ2-7, with D possibly matching TRBD2 (5 bases). Germline V lookup: CDR1 SEHNR, CDR2 FQNEAQ (reference sequence). This CDR3 contains 15 residues. V was cut by 2 bases and J by 2 bases, with 13 bases left in between. CDR3 nucleotide sequence: TGTGCCAGCAGCTTATGGCGGGTTCTTACCTACGAGCAGTACTTC. Its protein product is CASSLWRVLTYEQYF.

The V and J genes are TRBV5-4 and TRBJ2-5, with 10 nucleotides matching TRBD1. Germline CDR1 and CDR2: SGHNT and YYREEE (reference sequence). After removal of 4 bases from V and 2 bases from J, the junction contained 5 bases not matched to a gene. The CDR3 loop spans 15 amino acids. CDR3 DNA sequence: TGTGCCAGCAGCCTAAGGACAGGGGGACAAGAGACCCAGTACTTC. Translation: CASSLRTGGQETQYF. The full variable domain, its missing parts supplied by reference TRBV5-4 and TRBJ2-5, is ETGVTQSPTHLIKTRGQQVTLRCSSQSGHNTVSWYQQALGQGPQFIFQYYREEENGRGNFPPRFSGLQFPNYSSELNVNALELDDSALYLCASSLRTGGQETQYFGPGTRLLVL.

The rearrangement joins TRBV19 to TRBJ1-1, with D hard to call. The germline V gene has CDR1 LNHDA and CDR2 SQIVND (reference sequence). The CDR3 length is 13 residues. V was pared by 1 base and J by 3 bases, with 6 bases between. The CDR3 sequence: CASSIAGDTEAFF. The CDR3 DNA reads as TGTGCCAGTAGTATAGCGGGAGACACTGAAGCTTTCTTT.

This clone was seen a single time. The V call is TRBV7-8, the J call TRBJ2-3; D unresolved. V gave up 0 bases and J gave up 0 bases, with 1 base separating them. Germline V gene lookup returns CDR1 SGHVS and CDR2 FQNEAQ. The CDR3 contains 13 residues. The CDR3 nucleotides read TGTGCCAGCAGCTTAGCAAGCACAGATACGCAGTATTTT. It encodes CASSLASTDTQYF.

V gene TRBV19 combines with J gene TRBJ1-2; D unresolved. The CDR3 consists of 14 residues. The V gene's germline CDR1 is LNHDA and CDR2 SQIVND (reference sequence). Deletions cut 8 bases from V and 1 base from J, with 14 bases between. The CDR3 DNA is TGTGCCAGTGTAGGCTGGGCAGGTAACTATGGCTACACCTTC. This translates into CASVGWAGNYGYTF.

This chain joins TRBV29-1 and TRBJ2-1; 7 bases match TRBD2. The CDR3 has 13 residues. J lost 7 bases, V lost 3 bases, and 6 bases had no gene match. Germline CDR1 reads SQVTM; CDR2 reads ANQGSEA. As DNA, the CDR3 is TGCAGCGTTGAGTCGACTAGCCAGAATGAGCAGTTCTTC. This encodes CSVESTSQNEQFF.

The V gene is TRBV7-2, the J gene TRBJ1-2, with D uncertain. The germline gives CDR1 SGHTA, CDR2 FQGNSA. The CDR3 sequence is 13 residues long. Trimming shortened V by 5 bases and J by 4 bases, and 11 bases separated the two germline ends. The CDR3 is CASSPEASYGYTF. The CDR3 DNA reads TGTGCCAGCAGCCCAGAGGCTTCCTATGGCTACACCTTC.

The chain has TRBV10-1 and TRBJ2-1, with 10 bases aligning to TRBD2. Germline V gives CDR1 WNHNN, CDR2 SYGVQD (reference sequence). CDR3 length: 16 residues. Trimming took 2 bases from V and 6 from J; bases not matched to a gene: 7. CDR3 in DNA: TGCGCCAGCAGTGAGCCGGGAAGCGGGAGGGCCAATGAGCAGTTCTTC. Translating gives CASSEPGSGRANEQFF.

The chain couples TRBV27 to TRBJ2-1; D remains ambiguous. Germline V gene lookup returns CDR1 MNHEY and CDR2 SMNVEV (reference sequence). The CDR3 contains 12 residues. V was trimmed by 6 bases and J by 4 bases, leaving 7 bases between them. The CDR3 DNA sequence: TGTGCCAGCAGGGGCGGATACAATGAGCAGTTCTTC. Amino acids: CASRGGYNEQFF.

The rearrangement uses TRBV10-1 and TRBJ1-2; D gene ambiguous. Between the trimmed V and J ends, which lost 6 bases and 3 bases, there was a span of 11 bases. Per germline, CDR1 WNHNN and CDR2 SYGVQD (reference sequence). The CDR3 runs 13 residues. CDR3 sequence reads: CASSAVPYYGYTF. CDR3 DNA sequence: TGCGCCAGCAGCGCTGTCCCCTACTATGGCTACACCTTC.

This clone is a singleton in its sample. The CDR3 spells CASSYAAGGGDTQYF. CDR3 DNA sequence: TGTGCCAGCAGTTACGCAGCGGGTGGGGGGGATACGCAGTATTTT. The chain carries TRBV6-5 and TRBJ2-3; D perhaps matches TRBD2 (6 bases). The V gene's germline CDR1 is MNHEY and CDR2 SVGAGI. CDR3 length equals 15 residues. Trimming shortened V by 2 bases and J by 6 bases, and 15 bases separated the two germline ends.

The V call is TRBV7-2, the J call TRBJ2-1, with 10 positions matching TRBD1. Per the germline V gene, CDR1 is SGHTA and CDR2 is FQGNSA. The CDR3 sequence is 15 residues long. Unmatched junction bases numbered 7, after V lost 5 bases and J lost 6 bases. The CDR3, as DNA: TGTGCCAGCAGCGAAGCCGGGACAGGGGTCAATGAGCAGTTCTTC. Its translation: CASSEAGTGVNEQFF.

The V call is TRBV19, the J call TRBJ1-3, with 9 positions matching TRBD1. Germline loops: CDR1 LNHDA, CDR2 SQIVND (reference sequence). The CDR3 sequence is 17 residues long. Trimming took 4 bases from V and 0 from J; bases not matched to a gene: 7. The CDR3 is CASSTGQGRYSGNTIYF. CDR3 nucleotides: TGTGCCAGTAGTACGGGACAGGGTCGATACTCTGGAAACACCATATATTTT.

This sequence joins TRBV7-6 and TRBJ2-1; D may be TRBD2 (5 bases). Trimming cost V 7 bases and J 0 bases, with 13 bases left between them. The germline gives CDR1 SGHVS, CDR2 FNYEAQ. This CDR3 region has 15 residues. The CDR3 here is CASTSMGSSYNEQFF. CDR3 nucleotide sequence: TGTGCCAGCACCTCCATGGGGAGCTCCTACAATGAGCAGTTCTTC. The variable domain in full, with the rest retrieved from reference TRBV7-6 and TRBJ2-1, is GAGVSQSPRYKVTKRGQDVALRCDPISGHVSLYWYRQALGQGPEFLTYFNYEAQQDKSGLPNDRFSAERPEGSISTLTIQRTEQRDSAMYRCASTSMGSSYNEQFFGPGTRLTVL.

CDR3 in amino acids: CASSTRRTVSNEQFF. Here the CDR3 DNA reads TGTGCCAGTAGTACACGTAGGACAGTATCCAATGAGCAGTTCTTC. V and J are TRBV19 and TRBJ2-1; TRBD1 might be the D (6 bases). V was trimmed by 4 bases and J by 6 bases, leaving 16 bases between them. Germline V gives CDR1 LNHDA, CDR2 SQIVND (reference sequence). The length of the CDR3 is 15 residues.

The chain carries TRBV21-1 and TRBJ2-3; TRBD1, the table's D call, was not compared with the DNA. TRBV21-1 is reported as a pseudogene. The CDR3 contains 16 residues. The CDR3 region is CASSIEDRGHGDTQYF. CDR3 nucleotide sequence: TGTGCCAGCAGCATAGAAGACAGGGGGCATGGAGATACGCAGTATTTT.

This chain connects TRBV5-6 to TRBJ2-3; 7 bases fit TRBD2. V lost 0 bases, J lost 1 base, and 5 bases stayed unmatched. The CDR3 covers 16 residues. Germline values: CDR1 SGHDT, CDR2 YYEEEE. CDR3 region: CASSLALAGGTDTQYF. CDR3 nucleotide sequence: TGTGCCAGCAGCTTGGCTCTGGCGGGAGGCACAGATACGCAGTATTTT.

The chain uses TRBV6-1 and TRBJ2-1; D may match TRBD1 or TRBD2 (5 bases each). Trimming stripped 7 bases from V and 2 bases from J, with 12 bases between. This CDR3 region has 14 residues. Germline V gene lookup returns CDR1 MNHNS and CDR2 SASEGT. The CDR3 here is CASTSSRAYNEQFF. As DNA, the CDR3 is TGTGCCAGCACCTCTAGCAGGGCCTACAATGAGCAGTTCTTC.

The chain has TRBV2 and TRBJ2-7; the D is unclear. Germline CDR1 and CDR2: SNHLY and FYNNEI. Trimming took 6 bases from V and 3 from J, leaving 6 bases between them. The CDR3 runs 11 residues. The CDR3, as DNA: TGTGCCAGCAGGAGAGACTACGAGCAGTACTTC. This encodes CASRRDYEQYF.

This clone occurred once. The genes are TRBV11-3 and TRBJ2-2; 8 positions match TRBD1. V lost 5 bases to trimming and J lost 0 bases; unmatched junction nucleotides: 5. The CDR3 spans 16 residues. Germline V gene sequence: CDR1 SGHNT, CDR2 YENEEA. The CDR3 here is CASSKGQGTNTGELFF. The DNA of the CDR3 is TGTGCCAGCAGCAAAGGACAGGGTACGAACACCGGGGAGCTGTTTTTT.

The chain employs TRBV19 and TRBJ2-1; TRBD2 agrees at 11 bases. J gave up 0 bases and V 5 bases, and 9 bases lay outside the gene matches. Looked up from germline, CDR1 is LNHDA and CDR2 is SQIVND (reference sequence). The CDR3 spans 18 residues. This CDR3 reads CASSPDLAGGHSYNEQFF. CDR3 nucleotide sequence: TGTGCCAGTAGTCCAGATCTAGCGGGGGGTCACTCCTACAATGAGCAGTTCTTC. Full variable domain (remainder filled in from reference TRBV19 and TRBJ2-1): DGGITQSPKYLFRKEGQNVTLSCEQNLNHDAMYWYRQDPGQGLRLIYYSQIVNDFQKGDIAEGYSVSREKKESFPLTVTSAQKNPTAFYLCASSPDLAGGHSYNEQFFGPGTRLTVL.